The 15 T cell receptor beta chains in this list originate from one sample, sequenced in a study. Cells sorted as Tregs were CD4+, CD25+ and CD127-/low. TCRdb called the 5' RACE reads again in MiXCR, with one record for every CDR3 protein. The table has roughly 57,000 distinct CDR3 sequences, more than 20% seen once. The specimen was tumor-infiltrating Tregs sorted from the breast tumor. The receptor source for this set is a female donor with breast cancer.

As for this clonotype: Germline and junction disagree at one end, which may indicate a read error. The chain carries TRBV5-1 and TRBJ2-1; TRBD2 matches at 10 bases. Germline V gene lookup returns CDR1 SGHRS and CDR2 YFSETQ. This CDR3 has 15 residues. CDR3 sequence: CTSSLGLAGGNEQFF. The CDR3 DNA reads as TGCACCAGCAGCTTGGGGTTAGCGGGGGGTAATGAGCAGTTCTTC. The full variable domain, in which reference TRBV5-1 and TRBJ2-1 provide the parts outside the CDR3, is KAGVTQTPRYLIKTRGQQVTLSCSPISGHRSVSWYQQTPGQGLQFLFEYFSETQRNKGNFPGRFSGRQFSNSRSEMNVSTLELGDSALYLCTSSLGLAGGNEQFFGPGTRLTVL.

This clonotype was counted a few times. This chain connects TRBV20-1 to TRBJ2-3; 15 nucleotides match TRBD2. The germline gives CDR1 DFQATT, CDR2 SNEGSKA (reference sequence). The CDR3 has 16 amino acids. The V gene end was trimmed by 0 bases and the J gene end by 6 bases; junction bases not matched to a gene: 4. This CDR3 is CSARDIGTSGGDTQYF. The CDR3 region has the DNA TGCAGTGCTAGAGATATTGGGACTAGCGGGGGGGATACGCAGTATTTT.

This clonotype was counted only a few times. The rearrangement links TRBV6-1 to TRBJ1-1; no reliable D call. CDR1 and CDR2 from the germline V gene are MNHNS and SASEGT. Trimming cost V 5 bases and J 1 base, with 14 bases left between them. This CDR3 region has 15 residues. CDR3 DNA: TGTGCCAGCAGTACTCGGGATTACCAGAACACTGAAGCTTTCTTT. It codes for CASSTRDYQNTEAFF.

In its sample, this clonotype was seen many times. This CDR3 is CASSFTRDTYGYTF. For the CDR3, the DNA is TGTGCCAGCAGTTTTACCCGGGACACATATGGCTACACCTTC. V and J are TRBV2 and TRBJ1-2, with D maybe TRBD1 (6 bases). V dropped 5 bases and J dropped 5 bases, with 15 bases sitting between them. Looked up from germline, CDR1 is SNHLY and CDR2 is FYNNEI. The CDR3 loop spans 14 amino acids.

The chain joins TRBV20-1 to TRBJ1-2; D perhaps matches TRBD1 (5 bases). CDR1 is DFQATT, CDR2 SNEGSKA, per germline (reference sequence). The CDR3 runs to 13 residues. Trimming left V 5 bases short and J 2 bases short, with 12 bases between. The DNA of the CDR3 is TGCAGTGCTGTAGGACACCTCAACTATGGCTACACCTTC. This codes for CSAVGHLNYGYTF.

This chain uses TRBV6-6 with TRBJ2-2, with D perhaps matching TRBD2 (6 bases). V lost 8 bases and J lost 1, with 17 bases in between. Per germline, CDR1 MNHNY and CDR2 SVGAGI (reference sequence). The CDR3 runs 16 residues. The CDR3 nucleotides read TGTGCCAGCTTCAGGGCACTAGCAAAGAACACCGGGGAGCTGTTTTTT. Protein product: CASFRALAKNTGELFF.

On this clonotype: One base away lies a much larger clone, so this may be a sequencing read error. V usage is TRBV9 and J usage is TRBJ1-1, with D tentatively TRBD1 (5 bases). CDR1 and CDR2 (germline): SGDLS, YYNGEE. V lost 4 bases and J 5 bases, leaving 15 bases between the germline ends. CDR3 size: 14 residues. CDR3 loop: CASSPLPGRTEAFF. The CDR3 nucleotides are TGTGCCAGCAGCCCCCTGCCAGGGCGGACTGAAGCTTTCTTT.

In regard to this clonotype: This sequence may be a read error, since a much larger clone differs from it by one base. The chain has TRBV6-5 and TRBJ1-3; maybe TRBD1 (5 bases). CDR1 MNHEY and CDR2 SVGAGI come from the germline V gene. The CDR3 loop spans 14 amino acids. Trimming took 6 bases from V and 0 from J, leaving 9 bases between them. CDR3 in DNA: TGTGCCAGCAGCGGCAGGGCCTCTGGAAACACCATATATTTT. Its protein is CASSGRASGNTIYF.

The chain has TRBV5-6 and TRBJ2-7, with TRBD2 identical over 8 bases. The V segment lost 4 bases and the J segment 5 bases; nucleotides outside the gene matches: 11. There are 15 residues in the CDR3. Per germline, CDR1 SGHDT and CDR2 YYEEEE. CDR3 in DNA: TGTGCCAGCAGCCCTCCGGGACTAGTAGGCCACGAGCAGTACTTC. Translation: CASSPPGLVGHEQYF.

The V call is TRBV20-1, the J call TRBJ2-7; D call uncertain. Trimming took off 6 bases at V and 3 bases at J, with 9 bases between the two ends. CDR1 and CDR2 (germline): DFQATT, SNEGSKA (reference sequence). The length of the CDR3 is 11 residues. CDR3 nucleotide sequence: TGCAGTGCGAAACGGAACTACGAGCAGTACTTC. Protein product: CSAKRNYEQYF.

The sample holds a few counts of this clonotype. A much more abundant neighbour one base away suggests this may be a read error. V and J are TRBV6-6 and TRBJ1-1; D uncertain. The V gene's germline CDR1 is MNHNY and CDR2 SVGAGI (reference sequence). This CDR3 spans 14 amino acids. Written as DNA, the CDR3 is TGTGCCAGCCTCGCTCCCCCCGGTGGCACTGAAGCTCTCTTT. It translates to CASLAPPGGTEALF.

The J gene is TRBJ2-4, the V gene TRBV20-1, with TRBD2 matching over 9 bases. Trimming took 5 bases from V and 5 from J; bases not matched to a gene: 4. The germline V gene encodes CDR1 DFQATT and CDR2 SNEGSKA (reference sequence). CDR3 length equals 13 residues. The CDR3 is CSARLADQNIQYF. CDR3 in DNA: TGCAGTGCTCGACTAGCGGATCAAAACATTCAGTACTTC.

This clonotype was observed at least ten times. This chain connects TRBV24-1 to TRBJ2-3, with 7 bases matching TRBD2. Germline V gene sequence: CDR1 KGHDR, CDR2 SFDVKD. The V segment lost 8 bases and the J segment 8 bases; nucleotides outside the gene matches: 3. The CDR3 has 11 residues. CDR3 nucleotides: TGTGCCACCAATTGGGGGGGTACGCAGTATTTT. It yields the protein CATNWGGTQYF.

The chain has TRBV7-9 and TRBJ1-1; weak D call: TRBD1 (5 bases). The CDR3 sequence is 15 residues long. Germline V gives CDR1 SEHNR, CDR2 FQNEAQ (reference sequence). Trimming cost V 0 bases and J 6 bases, with 14 bases left between them. In DNA, the CDR3 is TGTGCCAGCAGCTTAGCGCTTAGGGGCGGCGCTGAAGCTTTCTTT. This encodes CASSLALRGGAEAFF.

The chain couples TRBV2 to TRBJ2-1; no reliable D call. This CDR3 contains 14 residues. Trimming removed 6 bases from V and 0 bases from J, with 9 bases in between. Germline CDR1 and CDR2: SNHLY and FYNNEI. The CDR3 bases are TGTGCCAGCAGACCCACTACCTCCTACAATGAGCAGTTCTTC. Protein product: CASRPTTSYNEQFF.